This T cell receptor (beta chain) was found in a study of T cell repertoires in cytomegalovirus infection. The wider study: CMV infection plus the matching HLA type was flagged by public TCR beta signatures.

Study findings and constraints: Carriage of CMV together with the relevant HLA was identifiable through cumulative public TCR beta family frequency. There were HLA-C-restricted CMV-specific TCR beta clonotypes dominating the ex vivo response.

Germline lookup yields CDR1 SEHNR and CDR2 FQNEAQ (reference sequence). V lost 0 bases and J 8 bases, leaving 4 bases between the germline ends. The CDR3 is 12 residues long. TCRdb called the reads again in MiXCR, with one record for every CDR3 protein. The table has some 200,000 distinct CDR3 sequences, 35% to 40% seen once. Worth noting for this clonotype: The antigen is not known.

The sample here was CD8+ T cells from cultured PBMCs, taken from culture after CMV antigen stimulation. The chain couples TRBV7-9 to TRBJ2-2; D is unresolved. The TCR sequence derives from a human donor in good health (CMV status not recorded). Some clones in this sample may be carry-over from other donors' samples. CDR3 DNA sequence: TGTGCCAGCAGCTTAGCACCAGGGGAGCTGTTTTTT. Protein: CASSLAPGELFF. The full variable domain, its missing parts supplied by reference TRBV7-9 and TRBJ2-2, is DTGVSQNPRHKITKRGQNVTFRCDPISEHNRLYWYRQTLGQGPEFLTYFQNEAQLEKSRLLSDRFSAERPKGSFSTLEIQRTEQGDSAMYLCASSLAPGELFFGEGSRLTVL.